The entry below describes one T cell receptor (beta chain). CDR1 and CDR2 (germline): MGHDK, SYGVNS. The CDR3 runs to 13 residues. Trimming removed 4 bases at V and 10 bases at J, with 14 bases between. The data belong to a study of T cell repertoires in cytomegalovirus infection. TCRdb itself ran the reads through MiXCR, one entry per CDR3 protein. The table records about 310,000 distinct CDR3 sequences, under 20% of them present only once. The sequenced sample was PBMCs. This clonotype originated in a human donor in good health (CMV status not recorded). Some clones in this sample may be carry-over from other donors' samples. The chain recombines TRBV25-1 with TRBJ2-1; D unclear. CDR3: CASSGQTFEEQFF. The CDR3, as DNA: TGTGCCAGCAGTGGGCAGACCTTTGAGGAGCAGTTCTTC.